This note documents a single TCR beta chain sequence. No antigen is known for it. It was with 60 Vbeta and 13 Jbeta primers that the PCR ran. Profiled with immunoSEQ multiplex PCR; TCRdb holds only in-frame clones, not every one. Of around 200,000 clones listed, roughly 91% are singletons. In germline, CDR1 is ENHRY, CDR2 SYGVKD. The CDR3 spans 15 residues. Trimming pared 0 bases from V and 0 bases from J, leaving 8 bases between. This specimen comes from a study of cytomegalovirus exposure and HLA in healthy donors. Study-wide findings and caveats: Certain indistinguishable V segments, among them TRBV6-2 and TRBV6-3, were excluded. Overall, approximately 150 TCR beta chains were annotated as cytomegalovirus-associated. With further analysis later on, most CMV-associated TCR beta chains appeared HLA-restricted.

The chain carries TRBV10-3 and TRBJ1-1; D is uncertain. The source of this sequence is a woman younger than 35 in good health and CMV-seronegative. Input material: PBMCs. This chain's CDR3 is CAISESAGMNTEAFF. In nucleotides, the CDR3 is TGTGCCATCAGTGAGTCCGCGGGTATGAACACTGAAGCTTTCTTT.